These 10 T cell receptor beta chains share one sample of origin, sequenced in a study of blood T cell repertoires in COVID-19. TCRdb keeps only in-frame clones here, not all; method: immunoSEQ multiplex PCR. The sample carries about 270,000 clones, around 82% recorded once. Sequenced input: peripheral blood. The receptors stem from a woman younger than 35 with acute or convalescent COVID-19.

V gene TRBV18 combines with J gene TRBJ1-2; D possibly corresponds to TRBD1 (6 bases). Germline V CDR1 and CDR2: KGHSH, LQKENI. This CDR3 contains 15 residues. Trimming left V 3 bases short and J 6 bases short, with 17 bases between. The CDR3 region is CASSPVYSRGHGYTF. The CDR3 DNA follows: TGTGCCAGCTCACCTGTTTATTCCAGGGGCCATGGCTACACCTTC. Together with reference TRBV18 and TRBJ1-2, the CDR3 gives the full variable domain: NAGVMQNPRHLVRRRGQEARLRCSPMKGHSHVYWYRQLPEEGLKFMVYLQKENIIDESGMPKERFSAEFPKEGPSILRIQQVVRGDSAAYFCASSPVYSRGHGYTFGSGTRLTVV.

The DNA for the CDR3 is TGTGCCAGCAGTATAGCGGGAGTCGCCTACGAGCAGTACTTC. Amino acid sequence: CASSIAGVAYEQYF. The chain couples TRBV6-2 or TRBV6-3 to TRBJ2-7, with TRBD2 identical over 9 bases. The CDR3 is 14 amino acids. The V gene's germline CDR1 is MNHEY and CDR2 SVGEGT. Trimming cost V 5 bases and J 2 bases; bases outside gene matches: 4.

This chain links TRBV6-2 or TRBV6-3 with TRBJ2-1; 14 positions match TRBD2. The germline V gene has CDR1 MNHEY and CDR2 SVGEGT. V lost 5 bases, J lost 9 bases, and 6 bases stayed unmatched. The CDR3 has 15 residues. The CDR3 nucleotides read TGTGCCAGCAGTCCCGGGACTAGCGGGAGATCTGAGCAGTTCTTC. It yields the protein CASSPGTSGRSEQFF.

The chain joins TRBV2 to TRBJ2-7; 9 bases fit TRBD1. The V gene end was trimmed by 7 bases and the J gene end by 1 base; junction bases not matched to a gene: 5. This CDR3 contains 14 residues. The V gene's germline CDR1 is SNHLY and CDR2 FYNNEI. The DNA of the CDR3 is TGTGCCAGCAAACAGGGGGCATCTTCCTACGAGCAGTACTTC. It specifies CASKQGASSYEQYF.

The V and J genes are TRBV19 and TRBJ1-1; D is uncertain. Germline CDR1 and CDR2: LNHDA and SQIVND (reference sequence). The CDR3 consists of 15 residues. V lost 7 bases and J 1 base, leaving 16 bases between the germline ends. In DNA form, the CDR3 reads TGTGCCAGTACCCTATTAGGCGGCGGGAACACTGAAGCTTTCTTT. Translated, it gives CASTLLGGGNTEAFF.

This chain joins TRBV29-1 and TRBJ2-7, with 8 nucleotides matching TRBD1. This CDR3 is built from 11 residues. V was pared by 7 bases and J by 9 bases, with 8 bases of the junction left unmatched. Germline CDR1 reads SQVTM; CDR2 reads ANQGSEA. The CDR3 nucleotides read TGCAGCGCCGAGGACAGGGTTGGGCAGTACTTC. It encodes CSAEDRVGQYF.

The rearrangement links TRBV6-5 to TRBJ2-3, with D perhaps matching TRBD2 (6 bases). V lost 9 bases, J lost 7 bases, and 14 bases lay in between. This CDR3 contains 12 residues. Germline values: CDR1 MNHEY, CDR2 SVGAGI. The CDR3 coding sequence is TGTGCCAGTACGGGGACTCACTATACGCAGTATTTT. It codes for CASTGTHYTQYF.

The CDR3: CASSLDLWQGTYEQYF. DNA for the CDR3: TGTGCCAGCAGCCTGGACCTTTGGCAGGGTACATACGAGCAGTACTTC. V gene TRBV5-6 combines with J gene TRBJ2-7; a possible D gene is TRBD1 (5 bases). In germline, CDR1 is SGHDT, CDR2 YYEEEE. V shed 4 bases and J shed 4 bases, with 21 bases lying between them. The CDR3 runs to 16 residues.

The chain combines TRBV6-5 with TRBJ2-2; 8 positions match TRBD1. With V trimmed by 6 bases and J by 5 bases, 2 bases remained unmatched. Germline CDR1 is MNHEY and CDR2 is SVGAGI. This CDR3 has 13 residues. The CDR3 DNA reads TGTGCCAGCAGGGACAGGGTGACCGGGGAGCTGTTTTTT. It encodes CASRDRVTGELFF.

The V call is TRBV7-6, the J call TRBJ1-1; D remains unclear. Trimming cost V 1 base and J 4 bases, with 4 bases left between them. Looked up from germline, CDR1 is SGHVS and CDR2 is FNYEAQ. The CDR3 consists of 12 residues. The CDR3 sequence: CASSLDGTEAFF. The CDR3 DNA reads TGTGCCAGCAGCTTAGACGGCACTGAAGCTTTCTTT.